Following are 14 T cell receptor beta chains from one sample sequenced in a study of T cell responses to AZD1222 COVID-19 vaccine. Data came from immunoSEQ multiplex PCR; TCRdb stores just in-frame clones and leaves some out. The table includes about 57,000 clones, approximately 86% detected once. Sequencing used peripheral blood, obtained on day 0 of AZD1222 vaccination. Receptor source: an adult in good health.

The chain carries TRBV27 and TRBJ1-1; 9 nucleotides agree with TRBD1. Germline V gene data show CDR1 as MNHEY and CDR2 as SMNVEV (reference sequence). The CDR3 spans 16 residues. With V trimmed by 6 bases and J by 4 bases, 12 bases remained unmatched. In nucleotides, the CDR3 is TGTGCCAGCAGACGTGGACAGGGGCCCAGGGGCACTGAAGCTTTCTTT. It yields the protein CASRRGQGPRGTEAFF.

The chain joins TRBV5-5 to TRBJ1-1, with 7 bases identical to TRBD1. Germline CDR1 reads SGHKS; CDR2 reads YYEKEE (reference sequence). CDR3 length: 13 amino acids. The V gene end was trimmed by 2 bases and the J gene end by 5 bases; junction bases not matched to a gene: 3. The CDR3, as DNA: TGTGCCAGCAGCTTCCAGGGGGATACTGAAGCTTTCTTT. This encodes CASSFQGDTEAFF.

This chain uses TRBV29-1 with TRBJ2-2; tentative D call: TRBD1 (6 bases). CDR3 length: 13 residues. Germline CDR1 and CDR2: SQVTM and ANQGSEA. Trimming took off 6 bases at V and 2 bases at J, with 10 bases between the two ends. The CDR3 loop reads CSVLQGNTGELFF. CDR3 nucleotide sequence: TGCAGCGTCCTACAGGGTAACACCGGGGAGCTGTTTTTT.

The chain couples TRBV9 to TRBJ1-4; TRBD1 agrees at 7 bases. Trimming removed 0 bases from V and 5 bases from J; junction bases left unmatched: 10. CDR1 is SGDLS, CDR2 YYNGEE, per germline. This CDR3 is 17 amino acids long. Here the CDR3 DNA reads TGTGCCAGCAGCGTAGGACGATTAGGGGGCTTCAATGAAAAACTGTTTTTT. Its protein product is CASSVGRLGGFNEKLFF.

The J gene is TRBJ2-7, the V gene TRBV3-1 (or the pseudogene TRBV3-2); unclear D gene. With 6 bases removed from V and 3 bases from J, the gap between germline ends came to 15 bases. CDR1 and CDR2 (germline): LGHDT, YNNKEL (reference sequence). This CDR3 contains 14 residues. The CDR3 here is CASSPSNVLYEQYF. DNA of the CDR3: TGTGCCAGCAGTCCATCAAACGTTCTCTACGAGCAGTACTTC.

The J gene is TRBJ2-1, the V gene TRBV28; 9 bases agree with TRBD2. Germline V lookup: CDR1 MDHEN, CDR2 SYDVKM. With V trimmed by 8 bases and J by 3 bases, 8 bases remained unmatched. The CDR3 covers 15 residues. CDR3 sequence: CASYGGSGSYNEQFF. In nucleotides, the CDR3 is TGTGCCAGCTACGGCGGTAGCGGGAGCTACAATGAGCAGTTCTTC. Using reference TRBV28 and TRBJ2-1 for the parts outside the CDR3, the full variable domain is DVKVTQSSRYLVKRTGEKVFLECVQDMDHENMFWYRQDPGLGLRLIYFSYDVKMKEKGDIPEGYSVSREKKERFSLILESASTNQTSMYLCASYGGSGSYNEQFFGPGTRLTVL.

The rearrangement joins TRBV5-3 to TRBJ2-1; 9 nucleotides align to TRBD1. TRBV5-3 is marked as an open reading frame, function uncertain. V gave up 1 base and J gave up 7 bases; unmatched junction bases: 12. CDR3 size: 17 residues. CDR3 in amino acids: CARSLWASRQGENEQFF. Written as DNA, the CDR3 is TGTGCCAGAAGCTTGTGGGCCTCGCGACAGGGGGAAAATGAGCAGTTCTTC.

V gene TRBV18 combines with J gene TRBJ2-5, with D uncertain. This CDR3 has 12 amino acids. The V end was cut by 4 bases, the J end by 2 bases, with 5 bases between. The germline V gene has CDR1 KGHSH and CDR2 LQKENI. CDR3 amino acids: CASSRAQETQYF. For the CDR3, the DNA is TGTGCCAGCTCACGAGCTCAAGAGACCCAGTACTTC.

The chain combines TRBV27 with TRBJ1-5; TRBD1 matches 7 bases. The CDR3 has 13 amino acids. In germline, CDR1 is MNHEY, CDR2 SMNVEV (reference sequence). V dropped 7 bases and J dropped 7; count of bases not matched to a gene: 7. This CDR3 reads CASKTGDGQPQHF. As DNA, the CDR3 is TGTGCCAGCAAAACAGGGGACGGACAGCCCCAGCATTTT.

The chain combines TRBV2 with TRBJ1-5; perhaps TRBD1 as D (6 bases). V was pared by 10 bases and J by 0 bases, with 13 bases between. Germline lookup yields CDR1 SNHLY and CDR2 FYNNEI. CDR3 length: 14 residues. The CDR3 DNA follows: TGTGCCATCCAGACAGGAAGTAGCAATCAGCCCCAGCATTTT. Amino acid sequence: CAIQTGSSNQPQHF.

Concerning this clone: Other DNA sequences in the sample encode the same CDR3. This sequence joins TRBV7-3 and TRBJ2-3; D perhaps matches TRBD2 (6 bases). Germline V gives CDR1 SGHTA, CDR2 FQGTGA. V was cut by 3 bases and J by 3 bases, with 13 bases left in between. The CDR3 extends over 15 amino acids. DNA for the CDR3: TGTGCCAGCAGCTTGTCCGGGAGTGGGACAGATACGCAGTATTTT. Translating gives CASSLSGSGTDTQYF. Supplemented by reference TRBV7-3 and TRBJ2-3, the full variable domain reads GAGVSQTPSNKVTEKGKYVELRCDPISGHTALYWYRQSLGQGPEFLIYFQGTGAADDSGLPNDRFFAVRPEGSVSTLKIQRTERGDSAVYLCASSLSGSGTDTQYFGPGTRLTVL.

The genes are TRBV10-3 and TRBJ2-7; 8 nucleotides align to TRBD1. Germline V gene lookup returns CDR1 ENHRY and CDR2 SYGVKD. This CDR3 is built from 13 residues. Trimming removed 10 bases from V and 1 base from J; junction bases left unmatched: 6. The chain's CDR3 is CATRGQESYEQYF. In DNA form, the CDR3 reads TGTGCCACCCGGGGACAGGAGTCCTACGAGCAGTACTTC.

The CDR3 spells CASSLAGQATNEKLFF. Written as DNA, the CDR3 is TGCGCCAGCAGCTTGGCGGGACAGGCGACTAATGAAAAACTGTTTTTT. The chain combines TRBV5-1 with TRBJ1-4, with 8 bases identical to TRBD1. CDR3 length: 16 residues. Looked up from germline, CDR1 is SGHRS and CDR2 is YFSETQ. After removal of 0 bases from V and 2 bases from J, the junction contained 3 bases not matched to a gene.

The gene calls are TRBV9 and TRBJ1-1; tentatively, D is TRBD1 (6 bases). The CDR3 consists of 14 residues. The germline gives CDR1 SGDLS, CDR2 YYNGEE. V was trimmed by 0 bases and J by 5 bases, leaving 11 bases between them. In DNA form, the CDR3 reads TGTGCCAGCAGCGTAGGTGGAGGGGGGACTGAAGCTTTCTTT. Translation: CASSVGGGGTEAFF.